These 27 T cell receptor gamma chains originate from one sample sequenced in a study of Vδ1+ human thymocytes. For these receptors, no antigen is known. Study observations and caveats: Highly polyclonal TRG and TRD repertoires with Gaussian CDR3 length distributions appeared in thymus.

Sequences come from RNA converted to cDNA by reverse transcription. Pooled V-gene forward primers with one constant-region reverse primer generated the CDR3 amplicons by multiplex PCR. TCRdb re-analyzed the multiplex PCR reads via CATT. Of around 30,000 gamma-chain clones listed, around 18% were seen once; the top ten hold 1.8%. The sequenced sample consisted of Vdelta1+ gamma-delta thymocytes from the thymus. Subset specified: FACS-sorted CD3+ TCRalphabeta- TCRVdelta1+ TCRVdelta2- thymocytes. These receptors all stem from a boy under two years old who had congenital heart surgery.

The rearrangement joins TRGV9 to TRGJP2. CDR1 and CDR2 (germline): GITISATS, ISYDGTV (reference sequence). The junction had 7 bases not matched to a gene; V was cut back by 0 bases and J by 0 bases. The CDR3 is 17 amino acids. The CDR3 nucleotides read TGTGCCTTGTGGGAGGTGCGGCTCTATAGTAGTGATTGGATCAAGACGTTT. This gives the protein CALWEVRLYSSDWIKTF.

This clone was recorded a few times. The same CDR3 also results from other DNA sequences found in this sample. The gene calls are TRGV9 and TRGJ1 or TRGJ2. Looked up from germline, CDR1 is GITISATS and CDR2 is ISYDGTV (reference sequence). J gave up 3 bases and V 2 bases, and 4 bases lay outside the gene matches. This CDR3 has 13 residues. CDR3 sequence reads: CALWEGFYYKKLF. The CDR3, as DNA: TGTGCCTTGTGGGAGGGATTTTATTATAAGAAACTCTTT.

As to this clone: It differs at one base from a far larger clone, so likely a read error. J is TRGJ1 or TRGJ2 and V is TRGV9. The CDR3 has 13 amino acids. From germline, CDR1 is GITISATS and CDR2 ISYDGTV (reference sequence). The chain's CDR3 is CTLWEVHYYKKLF. The CDR3 coding sequence is TGTACCTTGTGGGAGGTGCATTATTATAAGAAACTCTTT.

The rearrangement joins TRGV4 to TRGJ1 or TRGJ2. From germline, CDR1 is EGSTGY and CDR2 YDSYTSSV. The CDR3 consists of 10 residues. Losses at the gene ends were 2 bases for V and 12 bases for J; bases not matched to a gene: 4. The CDR3 is CATWDVVKLF. CDR3 in DNA: TGTGCCACCTGGGATGTGGTGAAACTCTTT.

This clone was seen only a few times. The chain carries TRGV4 and TRGJ1 or TRGJ2. CDR1 is EGSTGY, CDR2 YDSYTSSV, per germline. V shed 0 bases and J 10 bases; nucleotides not matched to a gene: 9. The CDR3 runs 13 residues. The CDR3 DNA reads as TGTGCCACCTGGGATGGGCTTCGTAGGAAGAAACTCTTT. Residues: CATWDGLRRKKLF.

This clone was seen more than once but under ten times. The rearrangement joins TRGV8 to TRGJ1 or TRGJ2. Germline CDR1 reads VENAVY; CDR2 reads YDSYNSRV. The CDR3 runs 11 residues. V lost 5 bases, J lost 4 bases, and 2 bases stayed unmatched. The CDR3 DNA reads as TGTGCCACCTGGGCGTATTATAAGAAACTCTTT. Translation: CATWAYYKKLF.

The chain combines TRGV9 with TRGJ1 or TRGJ2. The CDR3 extends over 15 amino acids. Germline CDR1 and CDR2: GITISATS and ISYDGTV (reference sequence). Trimming took 0 bases from V and 4 from J; bases not matched to a gene: 9. CDR3 amino acids: CALWEVQPRYYKKLF. The CDR3 DNA sequence: TGTGCCTTGTGGGAGGTGCAACCTAGATATTATAAGAAACTCTTT.

A word on this clone: One end of the junction varies from germline; a read error may be responsible. The same CDR3 is also encoded by other DNA sequences in this sample. This chain connects TRGV9 to TRGJ1 or TRGJ2. Germline V lookup: CDR1 GITISATS, CDR2 ISYDGTV (reference sequence). The CDR3 runs to 14 residues. As DNA, the CDR3 is TGTGCCTTGTGGGAGCCCAGCTATTACTATAAGAAACTCTTT. Its protein product is CALWEPSYYYKKLF.

Note on this clone: Other DNA variants within this sample encode the same CDR3. The chain links TRGV4 to TRGJP2. V trimming: 1 base; J trimming: 2 bases; junction bases outside the gene matches: 4. This CDR3 is 15 amino acids long. Germline V gene data show CDR1 as EGSTGY and CDR2 as YDSYTSSV. In DNA, the CDR3 is TGTGCCACCTGGGATGGACCCAGTAGTGATTGGATCAAGACGTTT. It is translated as CATWDGPSSDWIKTF.

This clone was counted only a few times. This chain uses TRGV9 with TRGJ1 or TRGJ2. The CDR3 is 11 amino acids. Germline V lookup: CDR1 GITISATS, CDR2 ISYDGTV (reference sequence). The junction had 8 bases not matched to a gene; V was cut back by 5 bases and J by 10 bases. CDR3 protein: CALWAAFKKLF. In DNA form, the CDR3 reads TGTGCCTTGTGGGCGGCATTCAAGAAACTCTTT.

A note on this clone: Other DNA sequences in the same sample also yield this CDR3. The chain uses TRGV5 and TRGJ1 or TRGJ2. Trimming at V came to 0 bases and at J to 12 bases, leaving 5 bases not matched to a gene. This CDR3 has 11 amino acids. Germline CDR1 is VINAFY and CDR2 is YDVSNSKD. The CDR3, as DNA: TGTGCCACCTGGGACAGGCGGGTGAAACTCTTT. This sequence encodes CATWDRRVKLF.

V usage is TRGV9 and J usage is TRGJ1 or TRGJ2. Germline V gene lookup returns CDR1 GITISATS and CDR2 ISYDGTV (reference sequence). CDR3 size: 12 residues. V shed 1 base, J shed 12 bases, and the junction held 9 bases outside the gene matches. Here the CDR3 reads CALWEVPIWKLF. The DNA for the CDR3 is TGTGCCTTGTGGGAGGTTCCCATATGGAAACTCTTT.

There are a few counts of this clone. The J gene is TRGJ1 or TRGJ2, the V gene TRGV9. The V gene end was trimmed by 3 bases and the J gene end by 8 bases; junction bases not matched to a gene: 7. Germline-derived CDR1 and CDR2 are GITISATS and ISYDGTV (reference sequence). CDR3 length: 12 amino acids. This CDR3 reads CALWELRNKKLF. The CDR3 DNA reads TGTGCCTTGTGGGAGCTAAGAAATAAGAAACTCTTT.

This clone appeared a few times. The V and J genes are TRGV3 and TRGJ1 or TRGJ2. Trimming took 3 bases from V and 0 from J; bases not matched to a gene: 14. CDR1 and CDR2 (germline): VTNTFY, YDVSTARD (reference sequence). The length of the CDR3 is 17 residues. The CDR3 DNA sequence: TGTGCCACCTGGGACCGGTGGGGAAAATCGAATTATTATAAGAAACTCTTT. Encoded protein: CATWDRWGKSNYYKKLF.

The table lists this clone with a few counts. Within the sample, other DNA sequences also encode this same CDR3. The chain couples TRGV9 to TRGJ1 or TRGJ2. The CDR3 is 12 residues long. CDR1 is GITISATS and CDR2 is ISYDGTV in the germline V gene (reference sequence). The junction had 4 bases not matched to a gene; V was cut back by 4 bases and J by 4 bases. CDR3 region: CALWEDYYKKLF. The CDR3 DNA reads as TGTGCCTTGTGGGAAGACTATTATAAGAAACTCTTT.

V usage is TRGV3 and J usage is TRGJ1 or TRGJ2. After removal of 0 bases from V and 16 bases from J, the junction contained 18 bases not matched to a gene. Germline assignment: CDR1 VTNTFY and CDR2 YDVSTARD (reference sequence). The CDR3 has 14 residues. The CDR3 sequence is CATWDRRRYYKILF. The CDR3, as DNA: TGTGCCACCTGGGACAGGCGTAGGTATTATAAGATTCTCTTT.

The J gene is TRGJ1 or TRGJ2, the V gene TRGV2. CDR1 is EGSNGY and CDR2 is YDSYNSKV in the germline V gene. There are 17 residues in the CDR3. After removal of 0 bases from V and 9 bases from J, the junction contained 20 bases not matched to a gene. The CDR3 DNA reads TGTGCCACCTGGGACGGGCCGGCACTTAGCCCTATTCCTAAGAAACTCTTT. It yields the protein CATWDGPALSPIPKKLF.

This clone occurred a few times. A much larger clone lies a single base off, so this may be a read error. This specimen includes other DNA sequences encoding the same CDR3. The gene calls are TRGV3 and TRGJ1 or TRGJ2. This CDR3 has 14 residues. Germline V CDR1 and CDR2: VTNTFY, YDVSTARD (reference sequence). V dropped 0 bases and J dropped 3; count of bases not matched to a gene: 5. This CDR3 is CATWDRPRYYKKLF. CDR3 DNA sequence: TGTGCCACCTGGGACAGGCCGCGTTATTATAAGAAACTCTTT.

The chain joins TRGV5 to TRGJ1 or TRGJ2. The V gene's germline CDR1 is VINAFY and CDR2 YDVSNSKD. The V segment lost 0 bases and the J segment 2 bases; nucleotides outside the gene matches: 7. The CDR3 runs to 15 residues. CDR3 DNA sequence: TGTGCCACCTGGGACAGGCTGGGGCATTATTATAAGAAACTCTTT. Translating it yields CATWDRLGHYYKKLF.

The V gene is TRGV5, the J gene TRGJ1 or TRGJ2. V was clipped by 0 bases and J by 12 bases; unmatched bases: 5. The germline gives CDR1 VINAFY, CDR2 YDVSNSKD. The CDR3 is made up of 11 amino acids. The CDR3 loop reads CATWDRRLKLF. As DNA, the CDR3 is TGTGCCACCTGGGACAGGCGCTTGAAACTCTTT.

The chain has TRGV4 and TRGJ1 or TRGJ2. This CDR3 is 13 amino acids long. The V gene end was trimmed by 6 bases and the J gene end by 2 bases; junction bases not matched to a gene: 7. CDR1 and CDR2 from the germline V gene are EGSTGY and YDSYTSSV. In DNA form, the CDR3 reads TGTGCCACCTGGACACGACATTATTATAAGAAACTCTTT. Residues: CATWTRHYYKKLF.

This clone was seen a handful of times. A much larger clone lies a single base off, so this may be a read error. The chain combines TRGV3 with TRGJ1 or TRGJ2. This CDR3 comprises 13 residues. The germline V gene has CDR1 VTNTFY and CDR2 YDVSTARD (reference sequence). V dropped 0 bases and J dropped 7; count of bases not matched to a gene: 6. CDR3 in DNA: TGTGCCACCTGGGACAGGCCCCAATATAAGAAACTCTTT. Translated, it gives CATWDRPQYKKLF.

This clone has more than one count but fewer than ten. The chain couples TRGV5 to TRGJ1 or TRGJ2. V lost 5 bases to trimming and J lost 2 bases; unmatched junction nucleotides: 6. CDR1 and CDR2 (germline): VINAFY, YDVSNSKD. The CDR3 has 13 residues. In DNA, the CDR3 is TGTGCCACCTGGGTCCCCCATTATTATAAGAAACTCTTT. Translation gives CATWVPHYYKKLF.

The genes are TRGV4 and TRGJ1 or TRGJ2. Germline V lookup: CDR1 EGSTGY, CDR2 YDSYTSSV. The CDR3 loop spans 14 amino acids. The V segment lost 2 bases and the J segment 3 bases; nucleotides outside the gene matches: 7. The CDR3 bases are TGTGCCACCTGGGATGACCCGCTTTATTATAAGAAACTCTTT. Translation: CATWDDPLYYKKLF.

This clone was recorded a few times. The V gene is TRGV9, the J gene TRGJ1 or TRGJ2. J was trimmed by 10 bases and V by 4 bases; bases with no gene match: 7. This CDR3 region has 11 residues. Per germline, CDR1 GITISATS and CDR2 ISYDGTV (reference sequence). DNA of the CDR3: TGTGCCTTGTGGGACAGGGCCAAGAAACTCTTT. Amino acid sequence: CALWDRAKKLF.

About this clone: Distinct nucleotide sequences in the sample also encode this CDR3. The chain combines TRGV2 with TRGJP2. V lost 0 bases and J lost 2; bases outside the gene matches: 3. CDR3 length: 15 amino acids. Per germline, CDR1 EGSNGY and CDR2 YDSYNSKV. CDR3 in DNA: TGTGCCACCTGGGACGGGCTCAGTAGTGATTGGATCAAGACGTTT. Amino acid sequence: CATWDGLSSDWIKTF.

This clone was seen more than once but under ten times. Other DNA variants within this sample encode the same CDR3. The genes are TRGV9 and TRGJ1 or TRGJ2. V dropped 0 bases and J dropped 7; count of bases not matched to a gene: 6. Germline V gives CDR1 GITISATS, CDR2 ISYDGTV (reference sequence). CDR3 size: 13 residues. The CDR3 reads CALWEVQVYKKLF. CDR3 DNA sequence: TGTGCCTTGTGGGAGGTGCAAGTGTATAAGAAACTCTTT.